The 24 T cell receptor beta chains below all came from one sample that was sequenced in a study of T-cell reconstitution after alpha-beta-depleted transplantation in children. Unique molecular identifiers tagged the TCRbeta library. TCRdb re-called the PCR reads through MiXCR, storing one row per CDR3 protein. The table includes 450,000 to 550,000 distinct CDR3 sequences, 11% detected once. The sequenced sample was PBMCs, mostly from graft donor cells, obtained 180 days after TCRalphabeta/CD19-depleted stem cell transplant. These receptors all come from a female patient aged 2 to 10 who had a stem cell transplant for aplastic anemia, so the T cells may come from the graft donor.

In its sample, this clonotype was seen many times. This chain links TRBV29-1 with TRBJ1-5; D gene uncertain. With 3 bases removed from V and 2 bases from J, the gap between germline ends came to 11 bases. This CDR3 is built from 14 residues. Germline-derived CDR1 and CDR2 are SQVTM and ANQGSEA. This CDR3 reads CSVETRKGNQPQHF. The CDR3 bases are TGCAGCGTTGAGACCCGGAAGGGCAATCAGCCCCAGCATTTT.

This clonotype was seen a handful of times. The chain recombines TRBV5-1 with TRBJ2-7; TRBD2 agrees at 12 bases. V was clipped by 1 base and J by 3 bases; unmatched bases: 14. This CDR3 comprises 19 residues. Germline CDR1 SGHRS, CDR2 YFSETQ. The CDR3 nucleotides are TGCGCCAGCAGCTTGTCACTAGCGGGAGGCGCCCTACAAAGCTACGAGCAGTACTTC. Amino acid sequence: CASSLSLAGGALQSYEQYF. The variable domain in full, with the rest retrieved from reference TRBV5-1 and TRBJ2-7, is KAGVTQTPRYLIKTRGQQVTLSCSPISGHRSVSWYQQTPGQGLQFLFEYFSETQRNKGNFPGRFSGRQFSNSRSEMNVSTLELGDSALYLCASSLSLAGGALQSYEQYFGPGTRLTVT.

The sample holds many counts of this clonotype. The chain couples TRBV20-1 to TRBJ2-3, with 9 nucleotides matching TRBD2. The CDR3 has 14 residues. V lost 6 bases to trimming and J lost 2 bases; unmatched junction nucleotides: 6. Germline V gene sequence: CDR1 DFQATT, CDR2 SNEGSKA (reference sequence). CDR3 loop: CSASTSGNTDTQYF. The CDR3 nucleotides read TGCAGTGCCTCGACTAGCGGAAACACAGATACGCAGTATTTT.

This clonotype was seen a handful of times. The gene calls are TRBV20-1 and TRBJ2-7, with a possible D match to TRBD2 (6 bases). The CDR3 loop spans 13 amino acids. V shed 1 base and J shed 6 bases, with 13 bases lying between them. Germline V gives CDR1 DFQATT, CDR2 SNEGSKA (reference sequence). Here the CDR3 reads CSARVPGVFEQYF. The CDR3 coding sequence is TGCAGTGCTAGAGTGCCGGGAGTCTTCGAGCAGTACTTC.

This clonotype has a handful of counts. V gene TRBV12-3 or TRBV12-4 combines with J gene TRBJ2-5; D is uncertain. This CDR3 is 12 amino acids long. Trimming stripped 6 bases from V and 2 bases from J, with 7 bases between. CDR3 sequence reads: CASRGEQETQYF. Here the CDR3 DNA reads TGTGCCAGCAGAGGTGAACAAGAGACCCAGTACTTC.

The sample holds many counts of this clonotype. V gene TRBV20-1 combines with J gene TRBJ2-3; unclear D gene. CDR3 length equals 15 residues. The V gene lost 0 bases and the J gene lost 2 bases, with 12 bases spanning the gap. The germline CDR1 and CDR2 sequences are DFQATT and SNEGSKA (reference sequence). CDR3 amino acids: CSARDLRTFTDTQYF. The CDR3 nucleotides are TGCAGTGCTAGAGATCTGAGGACCTTCACAGATACGCAGTATTTT.

The chain combines TRBV4-3 with TRBJ1-1; D gene ambiguous. V dropped 1 base and J dropped 1 base, with 4 bases sitting between them. This CDR3 is 13 amino acids long. The germline V gene encodes CDR1 LGHNA and CDR2 YSLEER. The CDR3 DNA follows: TGCGCCAGCAGCCAAGCCCAGAACACTGAAGCTTTCTTT. It translates to CASSQAQNTEAFF.

This clonotype was picked up a small number of times. This chain uses TRBV7-2 with TRBJ2-3; 7 bases fit TRBD2. The V segment lost 4 bases and the J segment 4 bases; nucleotides outside the gene matches: 8. From germline, CDR1 is SGHTA and CDR2 FQGNSA. This CDR3 contains 15 residues. The CDR3 nucleotides read TGTGCCAGCAGCTCGGGACTAACCCGCCCAGATACGCAGTATTTT. It translates to CASSSGLTRPDTQYF.

This clonotype was observed a handful of times. The V gene is TRBV13, the J gene TRBJ2-4, with TRBD1 as a possible D gene (6 bases). Per germline, CDR1 PRHDT and CDR2 FYEKMQ (reference sequence). The V end was cut by 2 bases, the J end by 8 bases, with 16 bases between. The CDR3 runs to 15 residues. The CDR3 DNA is TGTGCCAGCAGCTTACGTGGGGGCTTATGGGACATTCAGTACTTC. Protein sequence: CASSLRGGLWDIQYF.

The chain couples TRBV5-5 to TRBJ2-3, with 11 bases aligning to TRBD1. The CDR3 contains 15 residues. V trimming: 2 bases; J trimming: 7 bases; junction bases outside the gene matches: 6. In germline, CDR1 is SGHKS, CDR2 YYEKEE (reference sequence). The CDR3 here is CASSFGQGALNTQYF. The CDR3 DNA sequence: TGTGCCAGCAGCTTCGGACAGGGGGCGTTAAATACGCAGTATTTT.

The genes are TRBV2 and TRBJ2-5; 7 bases fit TRBD1. V lost 10 bases, J lost 5 bases, and 16 bases stayed unmatched. Germline lookup yields CDR1 SNHLY and CDR2 FYNNEI. The length of the CDR3 is 15 residues. CDR3 bases: TGTGCCACCTTTCTCCGGGACAGCCTCGGGGAGACCCAGTACTTC. Protein sequence: CATFLRDSLGETQYF.

This clonotype was recorded a few times. This rearrangement joins TRBV12-3 or TRBV12-4 to TRBJ1-2, with D possibly TRBD1 on 5 matching bases. Between the trimmed V and J ends, which lost 4 bases and 6 bases, there was a span of 18 bases. The CDR3 length is 15 residues. The DNA for the CDR3 is TGTGCCAGCAGTTGGGGCCGCACCTTTCGGAATGGCTACACCTTC. This gives the protein CASSWGRTFRNGYTF.

The sample holds a few counts of this clonotype. The chain employs TRBV19 and TRBJ2-1, with D perhaps matching TRBD1 or TRBD2 (5 bases each). V was cut by 3 bases and J by 3 bases, with 9 bases left in between. Germline V gives CDR1 LNHDA, CDR2 SQIVND (reference sequence). CDR3 length equals 14 residues. CDR3 region: CASSMGDLYNEQFF. CDR3 bases: TGTGCCAGTAGTATGGGGGATCTCTACAATGAGCAGTTCTTC.

The V gene is TRBV7-9, the J gene TRBJ1-6; D call uncertain. CDR1 SEHNR and CDR2 FQNEAQ come from the germline V gene (reference sequence). The CDR3 is 14 amino acids. V was pared by 4 bases and J by 7 bases, with 11 bases between. The CDR3 nucleotides are TGTGCCAGCAGCTCGAAGGTTCGGAATTCACCCCTCCACTTT. Translation: CASSSKVRNSPLHF.

The gene calls are TRBV6-4 and TRBJ1-5; TRBD1 matches at 7 bases. The CDR3 is 18 amino acids. J gave up 0 bases and V 8 bases, and 16 bases lay outside the gene matches. Germline V gives CDR1 MRHNA, CDR2 SNTAGT. The CDR3 DNA is TGTGCCAGCTGTCCCCCGACAGGGAACGACCTTAGCAATCAGCCCCAGCATTTT. It encodes CASCPPTGNDLSNQPQHF.

The table lists this clonotype with many counts. This chain connects TRBV5-1 to TRBJ2-3; D gene unclear. This CDR3 comprises 14 residues. CDR1 and CDR2 (germline): SGHRS, YFSETQ. V dropped 2 bases and J dropped 1 base, with 8 bases sitting between them. The CDR3 here is CASSFDSGTDTQYF. CDR3 DNA sequence: TGCGCCAGCAGCTTCGACTCGGGCACAGATACGCAGTATTTT.

This clonotype showed up just a few times. The chain is built from TRBV28 and TRBJ1-2, with D hard to call. V was trimmed by 6 bases and J by 0 bases, leaving 11 bases between them. Germline-derived CDR1 and CDR2 are MDHEN and SYDVKM. The CDR3 runs 14 residues. CDR3 DNA: TGTGCCAGCAGCTTGGACGTAGCTAACTATGGCTACACCTTC. Translated, it gives CASSLDVANYGYTF.

This clonotype was observed a few times. The V and J genes are TRBV5-5 and TRBJ2-5; 11 nucleotides line up with TRBD1. The CDR3 has 15 amino acids. CDR1 SGHKS and CDR2 YYEKEE come from the germline V gene (reference sequence). J was trimmed by 2 bases and V by 2 bases; bases with no gene match: 2. The CDR3 is CASSFGDRGQETQYF. In DNA form, the CDR3 reads TGTGCCAGCAGCTTCGGGGACAGGGGGCAAGAGACCCAGTACTTC.

The gene calls are TRBV27 and TRBJ1-2; 7 bases are shared with TRBD1. The CDR3 is 14 residues long. Losses at the gene ends were 8 bases for V and 3 bases for J; bases not matched to a gene: 9. The germline V gene encodes CDR1 MNHEY and CDR2 SMNVEV (reference sequence). CDR3 sequence (DNA): TGTGCCAGCGGGTCCCGTACAGGGGACTATGGCTACACCTTC. Residues: CASGSRTGDYGYTF.

The V call is TRBV3-1, the J call TRBJ2-1; D unclear. Looked up from germline, CDR1 is LGHDT and CDR2 is YNNKEL (reference sequence). Deletions cut 0 bases from V and 7 bases from J, with 13 bases between. CDR3 length equals 15 residues. The CDR3 sequence: CASSQDLFLGNEQFF. The CDR3 DNA reads TGTGCCAGCAGCCAAGACCTCTTCCTTGGGAATGAGCAGTTCTTC.

The rearrangement joins TRBV20-1 to TRBJ2-5; D is ambiguous. CDR1 and CDR2 from the germline V gene are DFQATT and SNEGSKA (reference sequence). The CDR3 sequence is 14 residues long. V lost 0 bases, J lost 0 bases, and 8 bases lay in between. The CDR3 region has the DNA TGCAGTGCTAGAGATCTCACGTACCAAGAGACCCAGTACTTC. It specifies CSARDLTYQETQYF.

This clonotype occurred many times. The chain recombines TRBV27 with TRBJ1-1; D ambiguous. Germline CDR1 is MNHEY and CDR2 is SMNVEV (reference sequence). The CDR3 has 13 residues. V lost 1 base, J lost 1 base, and 4 bases lay in between. The CDR3 nucleotides read TGTGCCAGCAGTTTATATCGGAACACTGAAGCTTTCTTT. This encodes CASSLYRNTEAFF.

This clonotype was seen a few times. The J gene is TRBJ2-5, the V gene TRBV12-3 or TRBV12-4; D may be TRBD1 (5 bases). V was cut by 7 bases and J by 2 bases, with 17 bases left in between. This CDR3 region has 15 residues. The CDR3 region has the DNA TGTGCCAGCACCGAAAACAGGCAGGGACAAGAGACCCAGTACTTC. This sequence encodes CASTENRQGQETQYF.

The chain carries TRBV12-3 or TRBV12-4 and TRBJ2-2; the D gene could be TRBD1 or TRBD2 (5 bases each). Trimming left V 5 bases short and J 2 bases short, with 15 bases between. This CDR3 is built from 16 residues. The CDR3 is CASSPGAGPNTGELFF. CDR3 nucleotide sequence: TGTGCCAGCAGTCCCGGGGCAGGGCCAAACACCGGGGAGCTGTTTTTT.